These T cell receptor beta chains were read from a single sample in a study of beta chain features in type 1 diabetes. Repertoires were generated with immunoSEQ multiplex PCR, while TCRdb's copy carries only in-frame clones and drops some. This sample has about 160,000 clones, with 7.5% to 8.5% found just once. The specimen was central memory CD4+ T cells from blood. These receptors were collected from a man aged 18 to 35 with type 1 diabetes. Each CDR3 is given with its conserved first and last residue. The D gene is left open where the match is weak. Size values are once, few and many counts, or a class for expanded clones, and some rows have none.

>NA|TRBJ1-5|NA|TRBV27
TGTGCCAGCAGCTCAGGGGAGAGCAATCAGCCCCAGCATTTT
CASSSGESNQPQHF
>NA|TRBJ2-5|NA|TRBV28
TGTGCCAGCAGTCGGCCCAGCGGGCCCCAAGAGACCCAGTACTTC
CASSRPSGPQETQYF
>NA|TRBJ1-5|TRBD1|TRBV7-2
TGTGCCAGCAGCTCCGGGACAGGGGATTATCAGCCCCAGCATTTT
CASSSGTGDYQPQHF
>few|TRBJ1-1|NA|TRBV19
TGTGCCAGTAAAGAAACTGGGCTGAACACTGAAGCTTTCTTT
CASKETGLNTEAFF
>once|TRBJ1-2|TRBD1|TRBV19
TGTGCCAGTATTCTATCCCACAGGACAGGGGGAGTAAATGGCTACACCTTC
CASILSHRTGGVNGYTF
>NA|TRBJ2-7|NA|TRBV7-2
TGTGCCAGCAGCTTCAGGGCCTACGAGCAGTACTTC
CASSFRAYEQYF
>NA|TRBJ2-5|TRBD1|TRBV29-1
TGCAGCGTTGAAACAGGGGGAGAGACCCAGTACTTC
CSVETGGETQYF
>few|TRBJ2-2|TRBD1|TRBV5-6
TGTGCCAGCAGCTTGGCCGGGACAGGAAGGCCTCGCACCGGGGAGCTGTTTTTT
CASSLAGTGRPRTGELFF
>NA|TRBJ1-2|NA|TRBV10-3
TGTGCCTCAACGGGAGAGAACTATGGCTACACCTTC
CASTGENYGYTF
>NA|TRBJ2-5|NA|TRBV6-6
TGTGCTAGCCGGGGGGCCAAAGAGACCCAGTACTTC
CASRGAKETQYF
>few|TRBJ2-3|TRBD1|TRBV29-1
TGCAGCGTAGGCAGGACAGGGGGCTTCACAGATACGCAGTATTTT
CSVGRTGGFTDTQYF
>NA|TRBJ1-3|NA|TRBV27
TGTGCCAGCAGCCTAGGGGGCTCTGGAAACACCATATATTTT
CASSLGGSGNTIYF
>NA|TRBJ1-2|NA|TRBV5-1
TGCGCCAGCAGCTTGGATGGGGGGTTGGATGGCTACACCTTC
CASSLDGGLDGYTF
>few|TRBJ2-2|TRBD2|TRBV4-1
TGCGCCAGCAGCCAAGATTGGATAGCGGGGGGAAACACCGGGGAGCTGTTTTTT
CASSQDWIAGGNTGELFF
>NA|TRBJ1-2|NA|TRBV29-1
TGCAGCGTGCCCGCCAGTGCAGGCATGGATGGCTACACCTTC
CSVPASAGMDGYTF
>many|TRBJ1-1|NA|TRBV7-8
TGTGCCAGCAGCCCAGGACACGGGAGCACTGAAGCTTTCTTT
CASSPGHGSTEAFF
>few|TRBJ2-5|TRBD1|TRBV28
TGTGCCAGCAGTTTCCGGACAGGGTTACAACTAACCCAAGAGACCCAGTACTTC
CASSFRTGLQLTQETQYF
>NA|TRBJ2-5|TRBD1|TRBV11-2
TGTGCCAGCAGCTCGACAACAGGGGGCGGGGAGACCCAGTACTTC
CASSSTTGGGETQYF
>few|TRBJ2-5|NA|TRBV11-2
TGTGCCAGCAGCTTAGCGTCGCCAGGACAAGAGACCCAGTACTTC
CASSLASPGQETQYF
>NA|TRBJ2-5|TRBD2|TRBV15
TGTGCTGCCTCCCTAGCGGGGGGTTCTGAGACCCAGTACTTC
CAASLAGGSETQYF
>NA|TRBJ2-4|TRBD2|TRBV7-2
TGTGCCAGCAGCGCGCATAGCGGGAGTTACAAAAACATTCAGTACTTC
CASSAHSGSYKNIQYF
>few|TRBJ1-2|TRBD1|TRBV5-1
TGCGCCAGCAGCGGAACCCGGGACAGGGGGTATGGCTACACCTTC
CASSGTRDRGYGYTF
>NA|TRBJ1-1|NA|TRBV7-9
TGTGCCAGCAGCTTCAGGCCGGACACTGAAGCTTTCTTT
CASSFRPDTEAFF
>NA|TRBJ2-7|NA|TRBV6-6
TGTGCCAGCAGTTACGCCGTAGCGGACCACTCCTACGAGCAGTACTTC
CASSYAVADHSYEQYF
>NA|TRBJ1-2|NA|TRBV5-6
TGTGCCAGCAGCTTGGCTGGAGGGGCAGGCTACACCTTC
CASSLAGGAGYTF
>NA|TRBJ2-1|NA|TRBV11-3
TGTGCCAGCAGCTTATTACCGGGCCCCGGAGGGGAGCAGTTCTTC
CASSLLPGPGGEQFF
>many|TRBJ2-7|NA|TRBV28
TGTGCCAGCAGTTTACTCGTGTCCCCTGGCCACGAGCAGTACTTC
CASSLLVSPGHEQYF
>NA|TRBJ2-5|TRBD2|TRBV5-1
TGCGCCAGCAGCTCGGGGGGGTCAGAGACCCAGTACTTC
CASSSGGSETQYF
>few|TRBJ2-4|TRBD2|TRBV7-9
TGTGCCAGCAGCCACGAGGGCGGGGGTCGTGACATTCAGTACTTC
CASSHEGGGRDIQYF